One and the same sample provided the 30 T cell receptor beta chains below, sequenced in a study of T cell responses to AZD1222 COVID-19 vaccine. Sequencing used immunoSEQ multiplex PCR; TCRdb keeps in-frame clones, though not all of them. Here the sample spans 90,000 to 100,000 clones, about 88% being singletons. Sequenced here: peripheral blood, sampled 28 days after the second AZD1222 dose. These receptors all come from an adult who received the AZD1222 COVID-19 vaccine.

This rearrangement joins TRBV19 to TRBJ1-2; D remains unclear. Trimming took off 3 bases at V and 13 bases at J, with 21 bases between the two ends. This CDR3 has 14 residues. Germline V gene sequence: CDR1 LNHDA, CDR2 SQIVND (reference sequence). Here the CDR3 reads CASSMRAESYLSTF. The DNA of the CDR3 is TGTGCCAGTAGTATGAGGGCCGAATCTTATCTGTCCACCTTC.

The chain links TRBV6-2 or TRBV6-3 to TRBJ1-1; D is undetermined. Per germline, CDR1 MNHEY and CDR2 SVGEGT. The CDR3 length is 13 residues. V lost 6 bases and J lost 3, with 11 bases in between. This CDR3 is CASSPNSHTEAFF. The CDR3 DNA follows: TGTGCCAGCAGCCCCAACAGCCACACTGAAGCTTTCTTT.

The rearrangement joins TRBV28 to TRBJ2-7; tentatively, D is TRBD1 (6 bases). CDR3 length equals 16 residues. The V and J ends lost 4 bases and 4 bases respectively, with 20 bases between them. Germline V gives CDR1 MDHEN, CDR2 SYDVKM. CDR3 in amino acids: CASSSVRDMKPYEQYF. The CDR3 DNA sequence: TGTGCCAGCAGTTCCGTCCGGGACATGAAGCCTTACGAGCAGTACTTC.

The chain recombines TRBV10-2 with TRBJ2-5; 7 nucleotides align to TRBD1. Germline V gives CDR1 WSHSY, CDR2 SAAADI. The V segment lost 6 bases and the J segment 3 bases; nucleotides outside the gene matches: 4. The CDR3 extends over 13 amino acids. CDR3: CASSRGIEETQYF. CDR3 sequence (DNA): TGCGCCAGCAGCAGGGGGATAGAAGAGACCCAGTACTTC.

This clone was seen once. This chain links TRBV11-3 with TRBJ2-5; TRBD1 aligns across 7 bases. Germline values: CDR1 SGHNT, CDR2 YENEEA. Losses at the gene ends were 5 bases for V and 3 bases for J; bases not matched to a gene: 12. The CDR3 is 16 residues long. The CDR3 loop is CASSPRQGHAKETQYF. In DNA, the CDR3 is TGTGCCAGCAGCCCGAGACAGGGCCATGCCAAAGAGACCCAGTACTTC. The complete variable domain, with remaining parts taken from reference TRBV11-3 and TRBJ2-5, reads EAGVVQSPRYKIIEKKQPVAFWCNPISGHNTLYWYLQNLGQGPELLIRYENEEAVDDSQLPKDRFSAERLKGVDSTLKIQPAELGDSAVYLCASSPRQGHAKETQYFGPGTRLLVL.

This chain links TRBV4-1 with TRBJ2-2; D unresolved. The length of the CDR3 is 15 residues. Trimming took 0 bases from V and 6 from J, leaving 11 bases between them. Looked up from germline, CDR1 is MGHRA and CDR2 is YSYEKL. The CDR3 nucleotides read TGCGCCAGCAGCCAAGAAGTTGCAGTACCCGGGGAGCTGTTTTTT. Protein: CASSQEVAVPGELFF.

The chain employs TRBV12-5 and TRBJ1-1; D may be TRBD1 (5 bases). The CDR3 runs 12 residues. Germline V gene sequence: CDR1 LGHNT, CDR2 FRNRAP. The germline V and J ends were trimmed by 3 bases and 9 bases, with 11 bases remaining between them. This CDR3 is CASGFYGGQAFF. The DNA for the CDR3 is TGTGCTAGTGGTTTTTACGGGGGACAAGCTTTCTTT.

J is TRBJ2-7 and V is TRBV5-1, with a possible D match to TRBD1 (6 bases). V dropped 6 bases and J dropped 2 bases, with 15 bases sitting between them. The length of the CDR3 is 14 residues. CDR1 is SGHRS and CDR2 is YFSETQ in the germline V gene. The CDR3: CASKKGGSPYEQYF. Written as DNA, the CDR3 is TGCGCCAGCAAGAAAGGGGGATCTCCCTACGAGCAGTACTTC.

In this sample, this clone turned up once. This chain links TRBV7-9 with TRBJ1-5, with D possibly matching TRBD1 (6 bases). Germline V gene lookup returns CDR1 SEHNR and CDR2 FQNEAQ (reference sequence). This CDR3 spans 14 amino acids. The V end was cut by 3 bases, the J end by 5 bases, with 11 bases between. DNA for the CDR3: TGTGCCAGCAGCTTCGAACAGGGACATCAGCCCCAGCATTTT. Translated, it gives CASSFEQGHQPQHF.

This chain links TRBV25-1 with TRBJ1-1, with no clear D. The V end lost 8 bases, the J end lost 4 bases, and 17 bases lay between the germline ends. The CDR3 extends over 14 amino acids. Germline CDR1 is MGHDK and CDR2 is SYGVNS. CDR3 sequence reads: CASSPREQATEAFF. The CDR3 nucleotides read TGTGCCAGCTCCCCCCGCGAGCAGGCCACTGAAGCTTTCTTT.

The rearrangement links TRBV2 to TRBJ2-5, with D hard to call. Germline CDR1 reads SNHLY; CDR2 reads FYNNEI. This CDR3 has 14 residues. V lost 6 bases, J lost 5 bases, and 16 bases lay in between. The CDR3 is CASSPRVASETQYF. The CDR3, as DNA: TGTGCCAGCAGCCCCCGGGTAGCCTCGGAGACCCAGTACTTC.

The chain joins TRBV30 to TRBJ1-2; TRBD1 is a possible D gene (6 bases). CDR1 is GTSNPN and CDR2 is SVGIG in the germline V gene (reference sequence). V was trimmed by 2 bases and J by 7 bases, leaving 11 bases between them. The CDR3 is 12 residues long. The CDR3 protein is CAWSRGVGGYTF. In DNA form, the CDR3 reads TGTGCCTGGAGTAGGGGGGTTGGTGGCTACACCTTC.

This clone was seen more than once but under ten times. V usage is TRBV6-5 and J usage is TRBJ2-7, with 8 bases lining up with TRBD1. Germline V CDR1 and CDR2: MNHEY, SVGAGI. The length of the CDR3 is 15 residues. The V and J ends lost 0 bases and 6 bases, in that order; junction bases with no gene match: 7. The DNA of the CDR3 is TGTGCCAGCAGTTACTCGAGGACAGGGTCTTCCGAGCAGTACTTC. Translation: CASSYSRTGSSEQYF.

The rearrangement links TRBV5-1 to TRBJ2-7; TRBD1 agrees at 7 bases. V gave up 0 bases and J gave up 7 bases; unmatched junction bases: 7. The CDR3 runs to 14 residues. From germline, CDR1 is SGHRS and CDR2 YFSETQ. This CDR3 is CASSLGMTGNEQYF. CDR3 in DNA: TGCGCCAGCAGCTTGGGTATGACAGGGAATGAGCAGTACTTC.

The CDR3 loop reads CASRPRLAVDEQYF. CDR3 coding DNA: TGCGCCAGCAGACCCCGGCTAGCGGTCGACGAGCAGTACTTC. The chain has TRBV5-1 and TRBJ2-7, with TRBD2 matching 7 bases. CDR1 SGHRS and CDR2 YFSETQ come from the germline V gene. CDR3 length: 14 residues. V was clipped by 5 bases and J by 5 bases; unmatched bases: 10.

In this sample, this clone turned up once. V gene TRBV18 combines with J gene TRBJ1-6; perhaps TRBD1 as D (6 bases). CDR1 is KGHSH, CDR2 LQKENI, per germline. Trimming took 3 bases from V and 6 from J, leaving 21 bases between them. The CDR3 sequence is 18 residues long. DNA of the CDR3: TGTGCCAGCTCACCCATTCCGTTGATACAGGGACGTAATTCACCCCTCCACTTT. Translation gives CASSPIPLIQGRNSPLHF.

This clone was seen more than once but under ten times. The same CDR3 arises from other DNA sequences in this sample as well. The chain is built from TRBV15 and TRBJ2-5; D is ambiguous. Looked up from germline, CDR1 is LNHNV and CDR2 is YYDKDF (reference sequence). V was cut by 1 base and J by 5 bases, with 8 bases left in between. This CDR3 has 13 amino acids. The CDR3 nucleotides read TGTGCCACCAGCAGAGTAGGTGGGGAGACCCAGTACTTC. Protein sequence: CATSRVGGETQYF.

The chain combines TRBV7-3 with TRBJ2-1, with 7 bases matching TRBD2. Unmatched junction bases numbered 4, after V lost 5 bases and J lost 0 bases. Germline V lookup: CDR1 SGHTA, CDR2 FQGTGA. The CDR3 length is 15 residues. DNA for the CDR3: TGTGCCAGCAGCCTCGGGGGGACCTCCTACAATGAGCAGTTCTTC. It is translated as CASSLGGTSYNEQFF.

CDR3 bases: TGCGCCAGCAGCCAGACACCTTCCCTAGCGGGAGGGCAAGATACGCAGTATTTT. Translation gives CASSQTPSLAGGQDTQYF. J is TRBJ2-3 and V is TRBV4-1; 12 bases align to TRBD2. CDR1 MGHRA and CDR2 YSYEKL come from the germline V gene. CDR3 length equals 18 residues. Losses at the gene ends were 3 bases for V and 5 bases for J; bases not matched to a gene: 12.

This clone was counted between two and nine times. The chain combines TRBV5-1 with TRBJ2-2; perhaps TRBD2 as D (6 bases). V lost 4 bases to trimming and J lost 5 bases, with 12 bases between them. The CDR3 contains 14 residues. CDR1 is SGHRS, CDR2 YFSETQ, per germline. The CDR3 region is CASSRGVITGELFF. The CDR3, as DNA: TGCGCCAGCAGCCGCGGGGTTATAACCGGGGAGCTGTTTTTT. Filled out from reference TRBV5-1 and TRBJ2-2, the complete variable domain reads KAGVTQTPRYLIKTRGQQVTLSCSPISGHRSVSWYQQTPGQGLQFLFEYFSETQRNKGNFPGRFSGRQFSNSRSEMNVSTLELGDSALYLCASSRGVITGELFFGEGSRLTVL.

The chain is built from TRBV10-3 and TRBJ2-1, with 12 bases fitting TRBD2. Germline-derived CDR1 and CDR2 are ENHRY and SYGVKD. The J segment lost 5 bases and the V segment lost 6 bases, leaving 11 bases of the junction unmatched. The CDR3 covers 17 residues. The CDR3 coding sequence is TGTGCCATCAGCTATACCCTAGCGGGAGGGCCAAACAATGAGCAGTTCTTC. Amino acids: CAISYTLAGGPNNEQFF.

The rearrangement uses TRBV14 and TRBJ1-1; no clear D. The germline V and J ends were trimmed by 4 bases and 3 bases, with 15 bases remaining between them. The CDR3 extends over 15 amino acids. The V gene's germline CDR1 is SGHDN and CDR2 FVKESK. The CDR3 sequence: CASSPLGLWDTEAFF. CDR3 DNA: TGTGCCAGCAGCCCCCTCGGGTTATGGGACACTGAAGCTTTCTTT.

This chain links TRBV6-1 with TRBJ1-1; TRBD1 is a possible D gene (5 bases). The CDR3 covers 13 residues. V was trimmed by 3 bases and J by 2 bases, leaving 7 bases between them. Per the germline V gene, CDR1 is MNHNS and CDR2 is SASEGT. CDR3 bases: TGTGCCAGCAGTGACAGGGACAACACTGAAGCTTTCTTT. Its protein is CASSDRDNTEAFF.

CDR3 sequence: CASSLDRDTEAFF. DNA of the CDR3: TGCGCCAGCAGCCTGGACAGAGACACTGAAGCTTTCTTT. This sequence joins TRBV5-1 and TRBJ1-1; TRBD1 might be the D (6 bases). Germline CDR1 SGHRS, CDR2 YFSETQ. The CDR3 is made up of 13 amino acids. Trimming cost V 4 bases and J 3 bases, with 10 bases left between them.

V gene TRBV2 combines with J gene TRBJ2-7; 13 bases agree with TRBD2. CDR1 and CDR2 from the germline V gene are SNHLY and FYNNEI. Trimming took 6 bases from V and 5 from J; bases not matched to a gene: 16. The CDR3 runs to 18 residues. The CDR3 bases are TGTGCCAGCAGGAGGGGACTAGCGGGGAAAGATTTGTCGCACGAGCAGTACTTC. Translation gives CASRRGLAGKDLSHEQYF.

The chain uses TRBV21-1 and TRBJ1-2; the table's D call, TRBD1, has no DNA check behind it. TRBV21-1 is a listed pseudogene. There are 14 residues in the CDR3. This chain's CDR3 is CASSKLKGAKGYTF. CDR3 in DNA: TGTGCCAGCAGCAAACTAAAGGGGGCTAAGGGCTACACCTTC.

The gene calls are TRBV7-2 and TRBJ2-5; D call uncertain. Germline CDR1 reads SGHTA; CDR2 reads FQGNSA. V was trimmed by 0 bases and J by 2 bases, leaving 19 bases between them. The CDR3 extends over 18 amino acids. The CDR3 bases are TGTGCCAGCAGCTTAGCAAACCACTACGCCTCTAGTCAAGAGACCCAGTACTTC. This sequence encodes CASSLANHYASSQETQYF.

This chain connects TRBV12-5 to TRBJ1-2; D is undetermined. The CDR3 spans 12 residues. CDR1 is LGHNT and CDR2 is FRNRAP in the germline V gene. Between the trimmed V and J ends, which lost 5 bases and 1 base, there was a span of 5 bases. CDR3 nucleotide sequence: TGTGCTAGTGGTAAGGATAACTATGGCTACACCTTC. This encodes CASGKDNYGYTF.

The gene calls are TRBV12-5 and TRBJ1-2, with D maybe TRBD1 (5 bases). The germline V and J ends were trimmed by 5 bases and 4 bases, with 20 bases remaining between them. There are 16 residues in the CDR3. Germline CDR1 is LGHNT and CDR2 is FRNRAP. CDR3 amino acids: CASGLPRGGPFYGYTF. Here the CDR3 DNA reads TGTGCTAGTGGTCTCCCCCGCGGGGGACCATTCTATGGCTACACCTTC.

This clone was seen a single time. This chain links TRBV11-2 with TRBJ1-2; 7 bases are shared with TRBD1. From germline, CDR1 is SGHAT and CDR2 FQNNGV. V lost 1 base and J lost 4; bases outside the gene matches: 3. The CDR3 length is 14 residues. The DNA for the CDR3 is TGTGCCAGCAGCTTAGCAGGGGGGACCTATGGCTACACCTTC. This translates into CASSLAGGTYGYTF.